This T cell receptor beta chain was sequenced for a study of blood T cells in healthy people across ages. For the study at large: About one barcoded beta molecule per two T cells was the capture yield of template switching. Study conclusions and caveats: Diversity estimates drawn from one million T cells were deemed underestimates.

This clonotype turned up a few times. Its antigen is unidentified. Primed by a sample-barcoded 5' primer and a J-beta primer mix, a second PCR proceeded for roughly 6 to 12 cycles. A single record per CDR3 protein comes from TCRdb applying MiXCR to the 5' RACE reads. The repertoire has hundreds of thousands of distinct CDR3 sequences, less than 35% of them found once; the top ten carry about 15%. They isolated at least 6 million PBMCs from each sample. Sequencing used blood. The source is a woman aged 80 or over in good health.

CDR3 sequence (DNA): TGTGTCACCCATCCTAGGTTCCGTGGGGCCAACGTCCTGACTTTC. It is translated as CVTHPRFRGANVLTF. The rearrangement links TRBV6-5 to TRBJ2-6, with D uncertain. This CDR3 is built from 15 residues. Germline CDR1 MNHEY, CDR2 SVGAGI.